These T cell receptor beta chains were read from a single sample in a study of cytomegalovirus exposure and HLA in healthy donors. Sequencing used immunoSEQ multiplex PCR; TCRdb keeps in-frame clones, though not all of them. The table has about 190,000 clones, roughly 80% seen once; the top ten hold about 1.6%. Sequencing input: PBMCs. All receptors derive from a man aged 50-60 years in good health and CMV-seronegative. Each CDR3 is given with its conserved first and last residue. D genes are given only for firm matches. The size entry is marked missing in some rows and otherwise reads once, few, many or a size class.

V gene	clone size	J gene	D gene	CDR3 DNA	CDR3 protein
TRBV7-2	.	TRBJ2-7	.	TGTGCCAGCAGCTTAAGCGCTAGCCCCGGCGGCGAGCAGTACTTC	CASSLSASPGGEQYF
TRBV19	few	TRBJ1-2	TRBD1	TGTGCCAGCCTCTCCCTGGACAGGACCACGTTGAACTATGGCTACACCTTC	CASLSLDRTTLNYGYTF
TRBV14	.	TRBJ2-7	.	TGTGCCAGCAGCCCCAGGGTTTTCGGAACCGAGCAGTACTTC	CASSPRVFGTEQYF
TRBV7-6	few	TRBJ2-3	.	TGTGCCAGCAGCTTAGTCGTGGCGGGTGCTAGCACAGATACGCAGTATTTT	CASSLVVAGASTDTQYF
TRBV12-5	.	TRBJ2-1	TRBD2	TGTGCTAGTGGCTTTCGGAGCGGGGGTATCGATGAGCAGTTCTTC	CASGFRSGGIDEQFF
TRBV5-1	.	TRBJ2-3	.	TGCGCCAGCAGGGTCCCAGTGGGGGGGGGCCCAGATACGCAGTATTTT	CASRVPVGGGPDTQYF
TRBV10-3	.	TRBJ2-7	.	TGTGCCATCAGTGAGGTAACCTACGAGCAGTACTTC	CAISEVTYEQYF
TRBV18	few	TRBJ2-7	.	TGTGCCAGCTCACCAATCTCGAAAGGAGGGTCCGAGCAGTACTTC	CASSPISKGGSEQYF
TRBV6-5	.	TRBJ1-1	TRBD1	TGTGCCAGCAGATGGACAGGGAATGACACTGAAGCTTTCTTT	CASRWTGNDTEAFF
TRBV12-5	.	TRBJ2-5	.	TGTGCTAGTGGTTTACACCGGAGGGACGGAGGGGTAGAGACCCAGTACTTC	CASGLHRRDGGVETQYF
TRBV11-1	.	TRBJ2-5	TRBD2	TGTGCCAGCAGTACCAAGCGGGGGCAAGAGACCCAGTACTTC	CASSTKRGQETQYF
TRBV14	.	TRBJ2-2	TRBD2	TGTGCCAGCAGCCAACCTAAAGTGGCTAGCGGGAGAAAAGCGAACACCGGGGAGCTGTTTTTT	CASSQPKVASGRKANTGELFF
TRBV7-7	.	TRBJ2-2	TRBD1	TGTGCTAGCAGCTTAGGCAGCAGGGGGCAAACCGGGGAGCTGTTTTTT	CASSLGSRGQTGELFF
TRBV10-3	.	TRBJ2-7	.	TGTGCCATCAGTGGTTCAGGGAATCCCTACGAGCAGTACTTC	CAISGSGNPYEQYF
TRBV4-2	.	TRBJ2-5	TRBD1	TGTGCCAGCAGCCCACGTTGGGACAGCCAAGAGACCCAGTACTTC	CASSPRWDSQETQYF
TRBV7-3	.	TRBJ2-1	.	TGTGCCAGCAGCTATCAAGGAGGTGAGCAGTTCTTC	CASSYQGGEQFF
TRBV19	few	TRBJ2-1	.	TGTGCCAGTAGTATTGACGGGAGCTCCTACAATGAGCAGTTCTTC	CASSIDGSSYNEQFF
TRBV2	.	TRBJ1-5	.	TGTGCCAGCAGTGAAGACGGTAGCAATCAGCCCCAGCATTTT	CASSEDGSNQPQHF
TRBV5-6	.	TRBJ1-2	TRBD1	TGTGCCAGCACGGATTGGACAGGGACCAAGCTTATCTATGGCTACACCTTC	CASTDWTGTKLIYGYTF
TRBV9	.	TRBJ2-7	.	TGTGCCAGCAGCGTAGGGGTAGCGGCAAACTCCTACGAGCAGTACTTC	CASSVGVAANSYEQYF
TRBV7-2	.	TRBJ1-1	.	TGTGCCAGCAGCTTACTCTACGGGAACACTGAAGCTTTCTTT	CASSLLYGNTEAFF
TRBV27	.	TRBJ2-7	.	TGTGCCAGCAGTTACGGGACACCCCCCTACGAGCAGTACTTC	CASSYGTPPYEQYF
TRBV9	.	TRBJ2-5	TRBD2	TGTGCCAGCAGCCCAGACCGGGGGGGATTAGAGACCCAGTACTTC	CASSPDRGGLETQYF
TRBV6-5	.	TRBJ1-2	.	TGTGCCAGCAGAAAAGACAGGCCGGGGGGCTACACCTTC	CASRKDRPGGYTF
TRBV6-1	.	TRBJ2-7	.	TGTGCCAGCAGTGAAGGAGGCAGGGGAACTGGCGAGCAGTACTTC	CASSEGGRGTGEQYF
TRBV5-1	.	TRBJ1-2	.	TGCGCCAGCAGCTTGGGGCAGGGCCCCACCTATGGCTACACCTTC	CASSLGQGPTYGYTF
TRBV9	.	TRBJ1-1	.	TGTGCCAGCAGCCTACAGGGGAACACTGAAGCTTTCTTT	CASSLQGNTEAFF
TRBV16	.	TRBJ1-1	TRBD1	TGTGCCAGCAGCCTGACAGGGTTGAACACTGAAGCTTTCTTT	CASSLTGLNTEAFF
TRBV9	.	TRBJ1-2	TRBD1	TGTGCCAGCAGCGCCCGGGACAGGGGGTTTGGGGGCTACACCTTC	CASSARDRGFGGYTF
TRBV18	once	TRBJ2-3	.	TGTGCCAGCTCATCGTACAGAGACACAGATACGCAGTATTTT	CASSSYRDTDTQYF
TRBV19	.	TRBJ1-4	.	TGTGCCAGTAGTATCTTGGAAGGGGAAGATGAAAAACTGTTTTTT	CASSILEGEDEKLFF
TRBV19	.	TRBJ2-5	TRBD1	TGTGCCAGTAGTATATCCAGACAGGGGGAGACCCAGTACTTC	CASSISRQGETQYF
TRBV9	.	TRBJ2-1	TRBD2	TGTGCCAGCAGCGTACGACTAGCGGGACCGGATGAGCAGTTCTTC	CASSVRLAGPDEQFF
TRBV4-3	.	TRBJ2-3	TRBD1	TGCGCCAGCAGCCTGACAGGGGGGGCAGATACGCAGTATTTT	CASSLTGGADTQYF
TRBV6-5	few	TRBJ1-1	.	TGTGCCAGCACGGGTAGTACTGAAGCTTTCTTT	CASTGSTEAFF